This TCR beta chain was identified in a study of technical replicates of blood from a handful of donors. Looked up from germline, CDR1 is MNHEY and CDR2 is SMNVEV (reference sequence). Losses at the gene ends were 4 bases for V and 6 bases for J; bases not matched to a gene: 3. The CDR3 totals 13 residues. The repertoire was sequenced with immunoSEQ multiplex PCR; TCRdb's copy has only in-frame clones and lacks some. There are tens of thousands of clones in the sample; 85% to 95% occur only once, and 0.26% lies in the top ten. The sequenced sample consisted of T cells isolated from PBMCs. The source is a human donor in good health. The V gene is TRBV27, the J gene TRBJ1-5, with TRBD1 matching over 7 bases. Here the CDR3 DNA reads TGTGCCAGCAGTTACAGGGGTCGTCAGCCCCAGCATTTT. This sequence encodes CASSYRGRQPQHF.